These 29 T cell receptor beta chains were all obtained from the same sample, sequenced in a study of glioma-infiltrating T cells (dated by TCRdb to about 2016). The reads were generated on an Illumina MiSeq. The iRepertoire nested amplicon-rescue multiplex PCR (arm-PCR) platform was used to amplify TCR alpha and beta CDR3 regions from RNA. TCRdb itself trimmed the public reads at Q25 with fastp, ran MiXCR and retained productive beta chains. CDR3 protein duplicates are merged, each entry listing the most common genes and DNA. A total of over 100,000 distinct CDR3 sequences appear in this sample, less than 30% of them only once. Around a third of the sample belongs to the ten largest clones. Specimen: glioma tissue, nonneoplastic brain tissue, or PBMCs (not recorded which). The source of these receptors is a human donor with low-grade glioma or glioblastoma, undergoing nonglioma brain surgery, or in good health (not recorded which).

Note on this clonotype: A single base separates this from a much larger clone, so it may be a read error. The rearrangement joins TRBV11-1 to TRBJ2-1, with 9 bases matching TRBD1. The CDR3 has 13 residues. Germline CDR1 reads SGHAT; CDR2 reads FQDESV (reference sequence). CDR3 sequence: CASSRDRDNEKFF. As DNA, the CDR3 is TGTGCCAGCAGCCGGGACAGGGACAATGAGAAGTTCTTC. The full variable domain, its missing parts supplied by reference TRBV11-1 and TRBJ2-1, is EAEVAQSPRYKITEKSQAVAFWCDPISGHATLYWYRQILGQGPELLVQFQDESVVDDSQLPKDRFSAERLKGVDSTLKIQPAELGDSAMYLCASSRDRDNEKFFGPGTRLTVL.

This clonotype has just a few counts. The V and J genes are TRBV14 and TRBJ2-1, with 8 positions matching TRBD1. CDR3 length equals 19 residues. V shed 5 bases, J shed 0 bases, and the junction held 15 bases outside the gene matches. Germline loops: CDR1 SGHDN, CDR2 FVKESK. As DNA, the CDR3 is TGTGCCAGCAGCGTTAGACCCGGGACAGGATTACCCTCCTACAATGAGCAGTTCTTC. Translation: CASSVRPGTGLPSYNEQFF.

About this clonotype: The germline gene is not matched at one end of the junction; a read error may be the cause. The V call is TRBV11-2, the J call TRBJ1-3; the D is unclear. There are 16 residues in the CDR3. CDR1 is SGHAT, CDR2 FQNNGV, per germline. CDR3 sequence: CASSPFAGNSRNTIYF. The DNA for the CDR3 is TGTGCCAGCAGCCCGTTCGCTGGGAACTCTCGAAACACCATATATTTT.

In its sample, this clonotype was seen a few times. V gene TRBV7-2 combines with J gene TRBJ1-2, with D possibly matching TRBD1 (6 bases). Germline CDR1 SGHTA, CDR2 FQGNSA. The V end was cut by 2 bases, the J end by 8 bases, with 18 bases between. The CDR3 is 15 residues long. The CDR3 is CASSLLGIGGRGYTF. CDR3 DNA sequence: TGTGCCAGCAGCTTATTAGGGATAGGGGGGAGGGGCTACACCTTC.

This clonotype showed up many times. The chain links TRBV28 to TRBJ1-2; 8 positions agree with TRBD1. V was pared by 5 bases and J by 8 bases, with 13 bases of the junction left unmatched. Germline V gene lookup returns CDR1 MDHEN and CDR2 SYDVKM. This CDR3 region has 15 residues. In DNA, the CDR3 is TGTGCCAGCAGTACAGGGGGTAGGCTGGCATGGGGCTACACCTTC. Translated, it gives CASSTGGRLAWGYTF.

On this clonotype itself: This may stem from a read error, because a much larger clone lies one nucleotide away. J is TRBJ1-1 and V is TRBV9, with D possibly being TRBD1 (6 bases). The CDR3 runs 15 residues. From germline, CDR1 is SGDLS and CDR2 YYNGEE. V shed 5 bases and J shed 6 bases, with 20 bases lying between them. The chain's CDR3 is CASRAAGHLGPEAFF. In nucleotides, the CDR3 is TGTGCCAGCAGAGCCGCGGGACACTTGGGCCCTGAAGCTTTCTTT.

At least ten counts were recorded for this clonotype. The chain uses TRBV20-1 and TRBJ1-3; no clear D gene. V was trimmed by 2 bases and J by 0 bases, leaving 8 bases between them. CDR1 DFQATT and CDR2 SNEGSKA come from the germline V gene (reference sequence). The CDR3 consists of 14 residues. CDR3 loop: CSARNRLSGNTIYF. CDR3 DNA sequence: TGCAGTGCTAGAAACAGACTCTCTGGAAACACCATATATTTT.

Many counts were recorded for this clonotype. The chain recombines TRBV2 with TRBJ2-1, with 8 bases aligning to TRBD2. This CDR3 comprises 15 residues. J gave up 12 bases and V 4 bases, and 14 bases lay outside the gene matches. Germline loops: CDR1 SNHLY, CDR2 FYNNEI. CDR3 protein: CASSGPGGDRARQFF. In DNA form, the CDR3 reads TGTGCCAGCAGTGGCCCGGGGGGGGATCGGGCGAGGCAGTTCTTC.

This clonotype was seen more than once but under ten times. The chain joins TRBV19 to TRBJ1-1; D is perhaps TRBD1 (6 bases). Germline V gene data show CDR1 as LNHDA and CDR2 as SQIVND (reference sequence). The CDR3 has 15 amino acids. The V and J ends lost 3 bases and 4 bases respectively, with 15 bases between them. The CDR3 here is CASSIAGRGGTEAFF. CDR3 nucleotides: TGTGCCAGTAGTATTGCGGGCAGGGGTGGCACTGAAGCTTTCTTT.

This clonotype showed up many times. This rearrangement joins TRBV27 to TRBJ2-7, with 7 positions matching TRBD1. The CDR3 totals 15 residues. Germline CDR1 reads MNHEY; CDR2 reads SMNVEV (reference sequence). The V and J ends lost 9 bases and 4 bases, in that order; junction bases with no gene match: 15. This CDR3 is CASSHGTVVEYEQYF. The DNA for the CDR3 is TGTGCCAGTAGCCACGGGACAGTCGTAGAATACGAGCAGTACTTC.

This clonotype was seen a handful of times. The V call is TRBV3-1, the J call TRBJ2-7, with TRBD1 matching over 7 bases. CDR3 size: 15 residues. V was clipped by 1 base and J by 6 bases; unmatched bases: 9. CDR1 LGHDT and CDR2 YNNKEL come from the germline V gene (reference sequence). CDR3 protein: CASSQGSRGIGEQYF. CDR3 nucleotide sequence: TGTGCCAGCAGCCAAGGTAGCAGGGGGATTGGCGAGCAGTACTTC.

This clonotype was seen ten or more times. The chain combines TRBV10-2 with TRBJ1-5, with D tentatively TRBD1 (5 bases). Per the germline V gene, CDR1 is WSHSY and CDR2 is SAAADI. This CDR3 is built from 16 residues. V lost 5 bases and J 0 bases, leaving 14 bases between the germline ends. CDR3 protein: CASSRGTVDSNQPQHF. The CDR3 nucleotides are TGCGCCAGCAGTCGTGGGACGGTTGATAGCAATCAGCCCCAGCATTTT.

The sample holds many counts of this clonotype. The V and J genes are TRBV6-1 and TRBJ1-1; D perhaps matches TRBD1 (5 bases). CDR1 and CDR2 from the germline V gene are MNHNS and SASEGT. The CDR3 contains 13 residues. The V end lost 2 bases, the J end lost 6 bases, and 10 bases lay between the germline ends. The CDR3 DNA reads as TGTGCCAGCAGTGAAAGGGGTGCCGCTGAAGCTTTCTTT. The encoded protein is CASSERGAAEAFF.

Concerning this clonotype itself: Its ends do not fully match the called genes, so a read error is possible. V gene TRBV19 combines with J gene TRBJ2-1, with 11 positions matching TRBD2. CDR1 is LNHDA, CDR2 SQIVND, per germline (reference sequence). The CDR3 has 16 amino acids. CDR3: CAGSITPGLAANEQFF. In DNA form, the CDR3 reads TGTGCCGGTAGTATAACCCCGGGACTAGCGGCCAATGAGCAGTTCTTC.

The genes are TRBV14 and TRBJ1-4, with TRBD1 identical over 7 bases. V shed 4 bases and J 4 bases; nucleotides not matched to a gene: 6. This CDR3 contains 15 residues. The germline gives CDR1 SGHDN, CDR2 FVKESK. CDR3: CASSPGQRLNEKLFF. The CDR3 DNA reads TGTGCCAGCAGCCCGGGACAGCGACTTAATGAAAAACTGTTTTTT.

This clonotype came up many times. The chain couples TRBV28 to TRBJ1-1; D gene uncertain. CDR3 length equals 12 residues. Deletions cut 6 bases from V and 0 bases from J, with 5 bases between. CDR1 is MDHEN and CDR2 is SYDVKM in the germline V gene. The CDR3 region is CASRLMNTEAFF. In DNA form, the CDR3 reads TGTGCCAGCAGACTTATGAACACTGAAGCTTTCTTT.

As concerns this clonotype: A much more abundant neighbour one base away suggests this may be a read error. J is TRBJ1-6 and V is TRBV7-8, with D unresolved. Germline V gene data show CDR1 as SGHVS and CDR2 as FQNEAQ. This CDR3 has 14 amino acids. The CDR3 DNA follows: TGTGCCAGCAGCTTCCGATACTATAATTCAACCCTCCACTTT. Translated, it gives CASSFRYYNSTLHF.

This clonotype was counted at least ten times. The chain recombines TRBV6-2 or TRBV6-3 with TRBJ2-7; 7 nucleotides match TRBD1. Germline V gene lookup returns CDR1 MNHEY and CDR2 SVGEGT. The CDR3 consists of 15 residues. V lost 10 bases to trimming and J lost 3 bases; unmatched junction nucleotides: 15. The CDR3 protein is CATILRTGGIYEQYF. CDR3 in DNA: TGTGCCACCATCCTACGGACAGGAGGAATCTACGAGCAGTACTTC.

The table lists this clonotype with many counts. This sequence joins TRBV20-1 and TRBJ2-5; D is uncertain. The CDR3 loop spans 10 amino acids. V lost 6 bases and J lost 5, with 7 bases in between. Per the germline V gene, CDR1 is DFQATT and CDR2 is SNEGSKA (reference sequence). The CDR3, as DNA: TGCAGTGCGGAAGGGGAGACCCAGTACTTC. This codes for CSAEGETQYF.

In its sample, this clonotype was seen many times. The chain couples TRBV28 to TRBJ2-7; possibly TRBD2 for D (6 bases). Germline V gene lookup returns CDR1 MDHEN and CDR2 SYDVKM. The CDR3 spans 13 residues. Trimming cost V 7 bases and J 1 base, with 11 bases left between them. CDR3 in DNA: TGTGCCAGCAAGAGCGGGCCTTCCTACGAGCAGTACTTC. Translation: CASKSGPSYEQYF.

The chain is built from TRBV27 and TRBJ2-7; TRBD2 agrees at 9 bases. The V gene's germline CDR1 is MNHEY and CDR2 SMNVEV (reference sequence). The J segment lost 6 bases and the V segment lost 6 bases, leaving 15 bases of the junction unmatched. The CDR3 sequence is 16 residues long. CDR3 nucleotides: TGTGCCAGCAGCCCTATGGGCGGTACTAGCGGGTCCGAGCAGTACTTC. Translated, it gives CASSPMGGTSGSEQYF.

About this clonotype: A much larger clone lies one base from this, so it may be a read error. The rearrangement uses TRBV19 and TRBJ2-7; D uncertain. From germline, CDR1 is LNHDA and CDR2 SQIVND (reference sequence). This CDR3 is 14 amino acids long. CDR3 sequence: CASSPRTGRGEKYF. The DNA of the CDR3 is TGTGCCAGTAGTCCTCGGACCGGTCGAGGCGAGAAGTACTTC.

This chain connects TRBV19 to TRBJ2-4; D gene uncertain. V lost 3 bases to trimming and J lost 2 bases, with 8 bases between them. CDR3 length equals 14 residues. CDR1 is LNHDA and CDR2 is SQIVND in the germline V gene (reference sequence). The CDR3 coding sequence is TGTGCCAGTAGTATGCTTCAAACCAAAAACATTCAGTACTTC. It codes for CASSMLQTKNIQYF. Complete variable domain (other parts from reference TRBV19 and TRBJ2-4): DGGITQSPKYLFRKEGQNVTLSCEQNLNHDAMYWYRQDPGQGLRLIYYSQIVNDFQKGDIAEGYSVSREKKESFPLTVTSAQKNPTAFYLCASSMLQTKNIQYFGAGTRLSVL.

There are a few counts of this clonotype. The chain couples TRBV12-5 to TRBJ1-3; possible D gene TRBD1, 5 bases. This CDR3 region has 16 residues. Germline V gives CDR1 LGHNT, CDR2 FRNRAP. V was trimmed by 0 bases and J by 0 bases, leaving 9 bases between them. The DNA for the CDR3 is TGTGCTAGTGGTTTGGTGGGACGGCCCTCTGGAAACACCATATATTTT. Encoded protein: CASGLVGRPSGNTIYF.

This clonotype was seen ten or more times. The chain is built from TRBV19 and TRBJ1-5; D is possibly TRBD1 (5 bases). There are 15 residues in the CDR3. The V and J ends lost 5 bases and 4 bases respectively, with 15 bases between them. Germline values: CDR1 LNHDA, CDR2 SQIVND (reference sequence). The DNA for the CDR3 is TGTGCCAGTAGTGACGTCCCCCGGGGGAATCAGCCCCAGCATTTT. It encodes CASSDVPRGNQPQHF.

This clonotype was picked up many times. The chain is built from TRBV12-3 or TRBV12-4 and TRBJ2-1; 9 bases match TRBD1. V was pared by 8 bases and J by 7 bases, with 6 bases of the junction left unmatched. The CDR3 runs 13 residues. The CDR3 here is CASGTGRRNEQFF. CDR3 nucleotides: TGTGCCAGCGGGACAGGGCGTCGGAATGAGCAGTTCTTC.

This clonotype was found a few times. The rearrangement links TRBV19 to TRBJ1-1, with D perhaps matching TRBD1 (6 bases). This CDR3 contains 15 residues. Trimming took off 1 base at V and 0 bases at J, with 9 bases between the two ends. Per germline, CDR1 LNHDA and CDR2 SQIVND (reference sequence). The CDR3 sequence: CASSIVRGLNTEAFF. The DNA of the CDR3 is TGTGCCAGTAGTATAGTACGGGGGCTGAACACTGAAGCTTTCTTT.

This clonotype was seen many times. J is TRBJ1-4 and V is TRBV6-1; unclear D gene. Germline V gene sequence: CDR1 MNHNS, CDR2 SASEGT. V lost 6 bases to trimming and J lost 0 bases, with 8 bases between them. The CDR3 is 14 amino acids. The CDR3 sequence is CASRYRATNEKLFF. DNA of the CDR3: TGTGCCAGCAGATACAGAGCAACTAATGAAAAACTGTTTTTT.

This clonotype appeared many times. This rearrangement joins TRBV6-1 to TRBJ2-6; D is ambiguous. Between the trimmed V and J ends, which lost 4 bases and 6 bases, there was a span of 13 bases. CDR1 and CDR2 from the germline V gene are MNHNS and SASEGT. The CDR3 runs to 15 residues. CDR3 sequence: CASSGLLRAANVLTF. The CDR3 bases are TGTGCCAGCAGTGGTCTGCTTCGGGCGGCCAACGTCCTGACTTTC.